Reported below is one T cell receptor beta chain. Its target is not known. This entry comes from a study of CD8 T cells in Susac syndrome. General study findings and limits: The CD4+ T cell repertoires in Susac syndrome did not show any clonal expansion.

Random hexamers were used to reverse transcribe roughly 0.5 to 1 ug of RNA. Using its own MiXCR run on the immunoSEQ multiplex PCR reads, TCRdb lists one record per CDR3 protein. The table has fewer than 200,000 distinct CDR3 sequences, roughly 94% seen once. The trim removed 2 bases at V and 3 bases at J, leaving 2 bases unmatched. The CDR3 covers 14 residues. CDR1 and CDR2 (germline): ENHRY, SYGVKD. Negative isolation was applied to CD8+ and CD4+ T cells, and FACS enrichment was applied to TEMRA cells. The genes are TRBV10-3 and TRBJ1-1, with 8 bases that match TRBD1. Material: CD4+ T cells from PBMCs. The TCR was taken from a human donor with Susac syndrome. The CDR3 spells CAISETGGDTEAFF. CDR3 nucleotide sequence: TGTGCCATCAGTGAGACAGGGGGGGACACTGAAGCTTTCTTT.